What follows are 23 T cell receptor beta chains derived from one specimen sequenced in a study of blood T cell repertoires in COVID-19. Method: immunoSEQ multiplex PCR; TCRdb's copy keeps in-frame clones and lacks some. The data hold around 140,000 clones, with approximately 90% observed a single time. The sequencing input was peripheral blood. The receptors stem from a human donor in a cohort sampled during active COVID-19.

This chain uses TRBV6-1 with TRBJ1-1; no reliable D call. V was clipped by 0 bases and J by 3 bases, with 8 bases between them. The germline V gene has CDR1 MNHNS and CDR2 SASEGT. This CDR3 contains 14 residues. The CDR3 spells CASSEATIYTEAFF. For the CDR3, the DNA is TGTGCCAGCAGTGAAGCTACAATCTACACTGAAGCTTTCTTT.

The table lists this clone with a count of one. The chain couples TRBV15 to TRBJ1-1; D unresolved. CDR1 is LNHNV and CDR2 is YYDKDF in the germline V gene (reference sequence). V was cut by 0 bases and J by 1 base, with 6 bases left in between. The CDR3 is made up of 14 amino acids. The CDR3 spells CATSRDNRNTEAFF. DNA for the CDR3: TGTGCCACCAGCAGAGACAACAGGAACACTGAAGCTTTCTTT.

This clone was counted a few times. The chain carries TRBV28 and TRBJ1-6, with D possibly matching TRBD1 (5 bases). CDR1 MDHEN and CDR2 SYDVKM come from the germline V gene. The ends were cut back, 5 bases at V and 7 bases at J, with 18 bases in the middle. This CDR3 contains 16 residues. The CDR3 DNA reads TGTGCCAGCAGTCCCCCTCAGGGATTTAGGAATTCACCCCTCCACTTT. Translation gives CASSPPQGFRNSPLHF.

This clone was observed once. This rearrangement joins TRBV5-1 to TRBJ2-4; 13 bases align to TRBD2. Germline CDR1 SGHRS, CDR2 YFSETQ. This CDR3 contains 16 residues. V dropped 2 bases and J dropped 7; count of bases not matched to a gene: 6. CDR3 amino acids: CASSFTSGGAQNIQYF. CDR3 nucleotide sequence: TGCGCCAGCAGCTTCACTAGCGGGGGGGCTCAGAACATTCAGTACTTC.

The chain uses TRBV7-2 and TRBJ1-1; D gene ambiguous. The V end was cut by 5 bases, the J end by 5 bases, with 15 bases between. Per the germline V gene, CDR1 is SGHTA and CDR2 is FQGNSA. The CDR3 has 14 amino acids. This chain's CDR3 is CASSASLRGTEAFF. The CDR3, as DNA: TGTGCCAGCAGCGCCAGCCTCCGAGGGACTGAAGCTTTCTTT.

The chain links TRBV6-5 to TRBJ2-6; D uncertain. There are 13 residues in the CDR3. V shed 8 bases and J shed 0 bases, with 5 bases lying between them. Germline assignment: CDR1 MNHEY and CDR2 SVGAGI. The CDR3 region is CASEFSGANVLTF. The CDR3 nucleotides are TGTGCCAGCGAGTTCTCTGGGGCCAACGTCCTGACTTTC.

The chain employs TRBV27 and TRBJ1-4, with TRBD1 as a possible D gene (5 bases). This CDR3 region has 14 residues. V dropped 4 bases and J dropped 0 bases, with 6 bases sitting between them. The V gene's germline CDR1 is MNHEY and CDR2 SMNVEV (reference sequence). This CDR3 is CASSSTATNEKLFF. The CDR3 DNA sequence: TGTGCCAGCAGTTCGACAGCAACTAATGAAAAACTGTTTTTT. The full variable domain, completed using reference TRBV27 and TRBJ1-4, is EAQVTQNPRYLITVTGKKLTVTCSQNMNHEYMSWYRQDPGLGLRQIYYSMNVEVTDKGDVPEGYKVSRKEKRNFPLILESPSPNQTSLYFCASSSTATNEKLFFGSGTQLSVL.

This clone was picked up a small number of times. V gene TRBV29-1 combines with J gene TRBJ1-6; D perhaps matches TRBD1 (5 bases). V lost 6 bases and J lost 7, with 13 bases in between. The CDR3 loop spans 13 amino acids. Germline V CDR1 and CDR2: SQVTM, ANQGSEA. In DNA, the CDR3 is TGCAGCGTACAAGCGGGGGGGAATTCACCCCTCCACTTT. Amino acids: CSVQAGGNSPLHF.

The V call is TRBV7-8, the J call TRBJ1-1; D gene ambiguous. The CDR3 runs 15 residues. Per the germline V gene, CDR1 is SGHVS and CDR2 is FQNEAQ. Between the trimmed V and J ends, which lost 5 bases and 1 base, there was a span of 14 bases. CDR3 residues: CASSLLFTANTEAFF. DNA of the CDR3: TGTGCCAGCAGCCTCCTGTTCACAGCGAACACTGAAGCTTTCTTT. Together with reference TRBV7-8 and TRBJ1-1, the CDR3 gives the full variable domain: GAGVSQSPRYKVAKRGQDVALRCDPISGHVSLFWYQQALGQGPEFLTYFQNEAQLDKSGLPSDRFFAERPEGSVSTLKIQRTQQEDSAVYLCASSLLFTANTEAFFGQGTRLTVV.

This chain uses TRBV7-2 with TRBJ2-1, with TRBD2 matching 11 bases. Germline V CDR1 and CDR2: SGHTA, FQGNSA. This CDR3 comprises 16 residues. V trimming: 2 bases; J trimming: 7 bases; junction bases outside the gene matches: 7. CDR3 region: CASSLTPGLAVNEQFF. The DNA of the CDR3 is TGTGCCAGCAGCTTAACCCCGGGACTAGCGGTTAATGAGCAGTTCTTC.

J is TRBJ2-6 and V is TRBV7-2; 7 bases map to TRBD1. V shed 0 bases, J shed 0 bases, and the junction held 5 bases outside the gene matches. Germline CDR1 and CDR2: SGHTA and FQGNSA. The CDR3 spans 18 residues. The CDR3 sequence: CASSLAVTGTSGANVLTF. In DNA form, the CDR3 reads TGTGCCAGCAGCTTAGCTGTGACAGGGACCTCTGGGGCCAACGTCCTGACTTTC.

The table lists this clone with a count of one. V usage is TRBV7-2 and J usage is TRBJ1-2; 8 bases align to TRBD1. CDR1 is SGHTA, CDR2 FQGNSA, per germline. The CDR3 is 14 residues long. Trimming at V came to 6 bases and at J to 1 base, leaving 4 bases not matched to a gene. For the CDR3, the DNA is TGTGCCAGCAGTTTAACAGGGGGTAACTATGGCTACACCTTC. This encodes CASSLTGGNYGYTF.

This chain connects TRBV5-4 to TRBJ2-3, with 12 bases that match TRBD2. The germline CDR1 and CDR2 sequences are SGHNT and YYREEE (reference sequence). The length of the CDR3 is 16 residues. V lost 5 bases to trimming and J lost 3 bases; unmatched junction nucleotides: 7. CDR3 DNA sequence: TGTGCCAGCAGTCTAGCGGGGGGGCGGAGTACAGATACGCAGTATTTT. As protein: CASSLAGGRSTDTQYF.

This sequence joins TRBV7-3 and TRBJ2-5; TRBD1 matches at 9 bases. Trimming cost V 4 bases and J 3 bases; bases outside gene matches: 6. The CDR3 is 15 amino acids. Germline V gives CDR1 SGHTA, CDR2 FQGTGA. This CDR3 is CASSSPGTGKETQYF. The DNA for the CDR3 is TGTGCCAGCAGCTCCCCCGGGACAGGGAAAGAGACCCAGTACTTC.

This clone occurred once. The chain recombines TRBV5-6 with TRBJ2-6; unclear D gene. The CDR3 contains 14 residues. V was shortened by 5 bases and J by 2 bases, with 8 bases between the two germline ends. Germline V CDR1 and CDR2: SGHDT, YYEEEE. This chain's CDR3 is CASSWAAGANVLTF. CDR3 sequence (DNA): TGTGCCAGCAGTTGGGCCGCTGGGGCCAACGTCCTGACTTTC.

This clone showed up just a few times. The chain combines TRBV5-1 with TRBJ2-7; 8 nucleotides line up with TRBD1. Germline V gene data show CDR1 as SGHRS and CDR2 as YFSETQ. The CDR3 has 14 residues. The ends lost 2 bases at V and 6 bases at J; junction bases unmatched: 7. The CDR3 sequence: CASSLRTGLVEQYF. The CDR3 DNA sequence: TGCGCCAGCAGCTTACGGACAGGGTTAGTCGAGCAGTACTTC.

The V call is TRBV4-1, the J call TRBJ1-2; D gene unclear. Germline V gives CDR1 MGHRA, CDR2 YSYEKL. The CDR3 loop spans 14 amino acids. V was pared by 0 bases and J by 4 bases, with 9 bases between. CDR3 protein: CASSQDSRGYGYTF. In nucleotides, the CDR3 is TGCGCCAGCAGCCAAGATAGCAGAGGCTATGGCTACACCTTC.

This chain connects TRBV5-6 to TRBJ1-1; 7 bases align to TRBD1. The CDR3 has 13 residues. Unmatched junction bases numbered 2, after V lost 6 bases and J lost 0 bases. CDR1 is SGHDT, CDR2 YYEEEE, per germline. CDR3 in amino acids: CASTGTVNTEAFF. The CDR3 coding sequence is TGTGCCAGCACCGGGACAGTGAACACTGAAGCTTTCTTT.

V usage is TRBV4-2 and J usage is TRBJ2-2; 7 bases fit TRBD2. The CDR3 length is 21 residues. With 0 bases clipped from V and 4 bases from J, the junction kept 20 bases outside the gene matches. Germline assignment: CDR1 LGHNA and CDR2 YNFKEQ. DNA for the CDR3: TGTGCCAGCAGCCAAGAAGGCCCCGGGACTATCTCCCTCTGGGGCACCGGGGAGCTGTTTTTT. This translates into CASSQEGPGTISLWGTGELFF.

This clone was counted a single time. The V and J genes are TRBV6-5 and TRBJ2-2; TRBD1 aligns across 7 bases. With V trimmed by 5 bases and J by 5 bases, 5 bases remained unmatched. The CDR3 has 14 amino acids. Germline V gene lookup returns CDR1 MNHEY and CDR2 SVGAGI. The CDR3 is CASSRDRGTGELFF. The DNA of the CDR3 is TGTGCCAGCAGTCGGGACAGAGGAACCGGGGAGCTGTTTTTT.

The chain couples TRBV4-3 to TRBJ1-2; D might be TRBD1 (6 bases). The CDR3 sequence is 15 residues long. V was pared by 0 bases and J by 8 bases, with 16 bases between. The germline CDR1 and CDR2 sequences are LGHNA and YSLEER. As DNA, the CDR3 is TGCGCCAGCAGCCAAGACATTCGACAGGTTCTGGGCTACACCTTC. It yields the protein CASSQDIRQVLGYTF.

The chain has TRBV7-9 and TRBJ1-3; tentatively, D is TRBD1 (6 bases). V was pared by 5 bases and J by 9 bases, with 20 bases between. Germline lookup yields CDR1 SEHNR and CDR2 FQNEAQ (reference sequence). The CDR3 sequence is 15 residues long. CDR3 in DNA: TGTGCCAGCAGCAAAACTGGGACATTCAGAAGCACCATATATTTT. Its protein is CASSKTGTFRSTIYF.

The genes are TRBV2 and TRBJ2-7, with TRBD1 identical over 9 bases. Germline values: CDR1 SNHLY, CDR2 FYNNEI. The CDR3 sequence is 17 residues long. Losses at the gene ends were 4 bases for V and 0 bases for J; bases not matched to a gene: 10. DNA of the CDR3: TGTGCCAGCAGTGCAAACAGGGGGCAAATTCTCTCCTACGAGCAGTACTTC. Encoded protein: CASSANRGQILSYEQYF.